These 32 T cell receptor beta chains were sequenced from one sample in a study of cytomegalovirus exposure and HLA in healthy donors. The PCR employed 60 Vbeta primers together with 13 Jbeta primers. Using immunoSEQ multiplex PCR, the repertoire was profiled, and TCRdb retains in-frame clones only, with some absent. There are some 150,000 clones in the sample; over 65% occur only once, and 4% lies in the top ten. Sequencing input: PBMCs. These receptors came from a woman between 35 and 50 years old in good health and CMV-seronegative.

The V call is TRBV7-9, the J call TRBJ2-7; 7 bases fit TRBD1. Germline V CDR1 and CDR2: SEHNR, FQNEAQ (reference sequence). With V trimmed by 5 bases and J by 1 base, 14 bases remained unmatched. The CDR3 spans 17 residues. This CDR3 is CASSPHWDSERSYEQYF. The CDR3, as DNA: TGTGCCAGCAGCCCCCACTGGGACAGCGAGCGGTCCTACGAGCAGTACTTC. Complete variable domain (other parts from reference TRBV7-9 and TRBJ2-7): DTGVSQNPRHKITKRGQNVTFRCDPISEHNRLYWYRQTLGQGPEFLTYFQNEAQLEKSRLLSDRFSAERPKGSFSTLEIQRTEQGDSAMYLCASSPHWDSERSYEQYFGPGTRLTVT.

This rearrangement joins TRBV28 to TRBJ2-5; 8 positions agree with TRBD2. This CDR3 region has 15 residues. The V gene's germline CDR1 is MDHEN and CDR2 SYDVKM. The trim removed 4 bases at V and 1 base at J, leaving 5 bases unmatched. CDR3 in amino acids: CASSSPTSGQETQYF. CDR3 nucleotides: TGTGCCAGCAGTTCCCCCACTAGCGGCCAAGAGACCCAGTACTTC.

For the CDR3, the DNA is TGTGCCAGCAGCTCGGGACTAGCGGGATACGAGCAGTACTTC. This translates into CASSSGLAGYEQYF. V usage is TRBV7-9 and J usage is TRBJ2-5, with TRBD2 matching over 13 bases. The better agreement between TRBJ2-7 and the DNA end casts doubt on the J call. The CDR3 loop spans 14 amino acids. CDR1 is SEHNR and CDR2 is FQNEAQ in the germline V gene (reference sequence).

On this clone: An end of the junction does not agree with germline; a read error may underlie this. The rearrangement links TRBV7-7 to TRBJ2-7, with 7 bases that match TRBD1. CDR1 is SSHAT and CDR2 is FNYEAQ in the germline V gene (reference sequence). The CDR3 loop spans 14 amino acids. CDR3 loop: CASSPRRDSYEQYF. The CDR3 bases are TGTGCTAGCAGCCCGCGCCGGGACAGCTACGAGCAGTACTTC.

The chain employs TRBV6-1 and TRBJ1-1, with TRBD1 as a possible D gene (5 bases). V was cut by 4 bases and J by 5 bases, with 14 bases left in between. The CDR3 consists of 14 residues. Germline assignment: CDR1 MNHNS and CDR2 SASEGT. The CDR3 protein is CASSGSVGQTEAFF. CDR3 DNA sequence: TGTGCCAGCAGTGGATCGGTTGGACAAACTGAAGCTTTCTTT.

The chain combines TRBV7-8 with TRBJ2-7; D might be TRBD2 (6 bases). There are 14 residues in the CDR3. Trimming took off 1 base at V and 1 base at J, with 8 bases between the two ends. Germline loops: CDR1 SGHVS, CDR2 FQNEAQ. The CDR3 bases are TGTGCCAGCAGCTTAGTAGGAGGGTCCTACGAGCAGTACTTC. The encoded protein is CASSLVGGSYEQYF.

This clone was observed a few times. The chain recombines TRBV28 with TRBJ1-6; tentatively, D is TRBD1 (5 bases). Per germline, CDR1 MDHEN and CDR2 SYDVKM. The CDR3 covers 12 residues. Trimming removed 8 bases at V and 7 bases at J, with 9 bases between. The CDR3, as DNA: TGTGCCAGCCAGGGAGGCAATTCACCCCTCCACTTT. Protein sequence: CASQGGNSPLHF. Drawing the rest from reference TRBV28 and TRBJ1-6, the complete variable domain is DVKVTQSSRYLVKRTGEKVFLECVQDMDHENMFWYRQDPGLGLRLIYFSYDVKMKEKGDIPEGYSVSREKKERFSLILESASTNQTSMYLCASQGGNSPLHFGNGTRLTVT.

The chain joins TRBV25-1 to TRBJ2-5, with D possibly being TRBD2 (5 bases). V lost 5 bases, J lost 1 base, and 11 bases lay in between. Germline V gene sequence: CDR1 MGHDK, CDR2 SYGVNS. The CDR3 is 14 residues long. The CDR3 protein is CASSLFSVQETQYF. The CDR3 DNA follows: TGTGCCAGCAGTCTATTTAGCGTCCAAGAGACCCAGTACTTC.

The chain carries TRBV10-3 and TRBJ1-4; TRBD1 might be the D (5 bases). The CDR3 is 17 amino acids. Trimming took 0 bases from V and 8 from J, leaving 19 bases between them. CDR1 and CDR2 from the germline V gene are ENHRY and SYGVKD. CDR3 DNA: TGTGCCATCAGTGAGTCGCAAAGGCAGGGTCGGGCGGAAAAACTGTTTTTT. This encodes CAISESQRQGRAEKLFF.

The chain has TRBV6-5 and TRBJ2-7; D remains unclear. CDR1 and CDR2 from the germline V gene are MNHEY and SVGAGI. The germline V and J ends were trimmed by 4 bases and 5 bases, with 12 bases remaining between them. The CDR3 spans 13 residues. The DNA of the CDR3 is TGTGCCAGCAGTTTTCGACTGGGTGACGAGCAGTACTTC. Amino acid sequence: CASSFRLGDEQYF.

This chain uses TRBV4-1 with TRBJ2-1, with 9 bases fitting TRBD1. The CDR3 loop spans 16 amino acids. Germline assignment: CDR1 MGHRA and CDR2 YSYEKL. V was clipped by 5 bases and J by 3 bases; unmatched bases: 8. CDR3 amino acids: CASSSQGTGYYNEQFF. CDR3 bases: TGCGCCAGCAGCTCCCAAGGGACAGGGTACTACAATGAGCAGTTCTTC.

The J gene is TRBJ2-7, the V gene TRBV7-6; 7 bases line up with TRBD1. The germline V gene encodes CDR1 SGHVS and CDR2 FNYEAQ. Trimming at V came to 5 bases and at J to 3 bases, leaving 7 bases not matched to a gene. CDR3 size: 14 residues. This CDR3 is CASSTRQGSYEQYF. The CDR3 DNA reads TGTGCCAGCAGCACCCGACAGGGAAGCTACGAGCAGTACTTC. The variable domain in full, with the rest retrieved from reference TRBV7-6 and TRBJ2-7, is GAGVSQSPRYKVTKRGQDVALRCDPISGHVSLYWYRQALGQGPEFLTYFNYEAQQDKSGLPNDRFSAERPEGSISTLTIQRTEQRDSAMYRCASSTRQGSYEQYFGPGTRLTVT.

The rearrangement links TRBV19 to TRBJ1-1; D gene uncertain. Trimming cost V 3 bases and J 4 bases, with 15 bases left between them. The CDR3 runs to 15 residues. Germline V CDR1 and CDR2: LNHDA, SQIVND (reference sequence). CDR3 nucleotides: TGTGCCAGTAGTATTGGTAAGAGGTTGTTCACTGAAGCTTTCTTT. Its translation: CASSIGKRLFTEAFF. The full variable domain, its missing parts supplied by reference TRBV19 and TRBJ1-1, is DGGITQSPKYLFRKEGQNVTLSCEQNLNHDAMYWYRQDPGQGLRLIYYSQIVNDFQKGDIAEGYSVSREKKESFPLTVTSAQKNPTAFYLCASSIGKRLFTEAFFGQGTRLTVV.

This chain connects TRBV4-1 to TRBJ2-5; 16 bases map to TRBD2. CDR3 length: 19 residues. V trimming: 0 bases; J trimming: 1 base; junction bases outside the gene matches: 5. Germline assignment: CDR1 MGHRA and CDR2 YSYEKL. CDR3 in amino acids: CASSQEGLAGGSLQETQYF. CDR3 nucleotides: TGCGCCAGCAGCCAAGAGGGACTAGCGGGGGGGTCCCTCCAAGAGACCCAGTACTTC.

This chain joins TRBV19 and TRBJ1-4, with 12 bases that match TRBD1. The ends lost 6 bases at V and 10 bases at J; junction bases unmatched: 12. This CDR3 comprises 16 residues. CDR1 is LNHDA and CDR2 is SQIVND in the germline V gene (reference sequence). The CDR3 loop reads CASSPGTGGSGPKLFF. CDR3 sequence (DNA): TGTGCCAGTAGCCCCGGGACAGGGGGCAGTGGGCCAAAACTGTTTTTT. The variable domain in full, completed from reference TRBV19 and TRBJ1-4, reads DGGITQSPKYLFRKEGQNVTLSCEQNLNHDAMYWYRQDPGQGLRLIYYSQIVNDFQKGDIAEGYSVSREKKESFPLTVTSAQKNPTAFYLCASSPGTGGSGPKLFFGSGTQLSVL.

This chain connects TRBV30 to TRBJ2-3; 7 bases line up with TRBD2. The CDR3 is 11 residues long. Per the germline V gene, CDR1 is GTSNPN and CDR2 is SVGIG (reference sequence). The ends lost 1 base at V and 8 bases at J; junction bases unmatched: 0. The DNA for the CDR3 is TGTGCCTGGAGTGCGGGGGGTACGCAGTATTTT. It specifies CAWSAGGTQYF.

A few counts support this clone. This chain uses TRBV6-1 with TRBJ2-7; 8 bases align to TRBD2. Per germline, CDR1 MNHNS and CDR2 SASEGT. V lost 8 bases, J lost 0 bases, and 3 bases stayed unmatched. The CDR3 runs to 13 residues. CDR3 residues: CASPRGGSYEQYF. CDR3 sequence (DNA): TGTGCCAGCCCCCGGGGGGGCTCCTACGAGCAGTACTTC.

The table lists this clone with a count of one. This sequence joins TRBV29-1 and TRBJ1-5; D perhaps matches TRBD1 (5 bases). Germline CDR1 is SQVTM and CDR2 is ANQGSEA. The length of the CDR3 is 13 residues. Trimming removed 6 bases at V and 2 bases at J, with 11 bases between. DNA for the CDR3: TGCAGCGTATCCGGGACTGGCAATCAGCCCCAGCATTTT. It encodes CSVSGTGNQPQHF. The whole variable domain, filled in from reference TRBV29-1 and TRBJ1-5, reads SAVISQKPSRDICQRGTSLTIQCQVDSQVTMMFWYRQQPGQSLTLIATANQGSEATYESGFVIDKFPISRPNLTFSTLTVSNMSPEDSSIYLCSVSGTGNQPQHFGDGTRLSIL.

This sequence joins TRBV29-1 and TRBJ2-2; D may be TRBD2 (6 bases). Per germline, CDR1 SQVTM and CDR2 ANQGSEA. V was trimmed by 0 bases and J by 5 bases, leaving 19 bases between them. The CDR3 extends over 17 amino acids. The CDR3 sequence is CSVEDLHDGRRTGELFF. As DNA, the CDR3 is TGCAGCGTTGAAGATCTGCATGACGGGAGAAGGACCGGGGAGCTGTTTTTT.

Remarks on this clone: The junction and the germline gene differ at one end; a read error may be behind it. This chain joins TRBV9 and TRBJ2-2; D possibly corresponds to TRBD2 (5 bases). The CDR3 has 13 amino acids. CDR1 is SGDLS, CDR2 YYNGEE, per germline. The CDR3 spells CASGVLGSGELFF. The CDR3 nucleotides read TGTGCCAGCGGCGTGTTAGGGAGCGGGGAGCTGTTTTTT.

J is TRBJ1-2 and V is TRBV5-6; D not certain. This CDR3 comprises 12 residues. V dropped 4 bases and J dropped 4 bases, with 8 bases sitting between them. CDR1 and CDR2 (germline): SGHDT, YYEEEE. The CDR3 DNA reads TGTGCCAGCAGCGCGGGTACCTATGGCTACACCTTC. Translated: CASSAGTYGYTF.

The chain has TRBV21-1 and TRBJ1-1; TRBD1, the table's D call, was not compared with the DNA. TRBV21-1 is designated a pseudogene. The CDR3 sequence is 16 residues long. CDR3 in amino acids: CASSNQPGAGDTEAFF. DNA for the CDR3: TGTGCCAGCAGCAATCAACCAGGGGCAGGGGACACTGAAGCTTTCTTT.

This clone was counted between two and nine times. Relative to the germline gene, one junction end is altered; a read error may explain this. This chain joins TRBV7-7 and TRBJ2-2, with D possibly matching TRBD1 (6 bases). Germline CDR1 and CDR2: SSHAT and FNYEAQ (reference sequence). CDR3 length: 14 residues. The CDR3 here is CASSRTAWAGELFF. The CDR3, as DNA: TGTGCTAGCAGCCGGACAGCGTGGGCCGGGGAGCTGTTTTTT.

With respect to this clone: A read error may account for a junction end that differs from germline. The chain uses TRBV15 and TRBJ2-7, with 12 positions matching TRBD2. Germline CDR1 is LNHNV and CDR2 is YYDKDF (reference sequence). The CDR3 sequence is 16 residues long. The CDR3 DNA is TGTGCCACCAGCAGAGATCGACTAGCGGGGGCCTACGAGCAGCACTTC. Translating it yields CATSRDRLAGAYEQHF.

CDR3 bases: TGTGCCAGCAGCTTAGAACAGGAGTACACAGATACGCAGTATTTT. Its protein product is CASSLEQEYTDTQYF. The gene calls are TRBV7-2 and TRBJ2-3, with D perhaps TRBD1 (5 bases). Per germline, CDR1 SGHTA and CDR2 FQGNSA. CDR3 size: 15 residues. With 1 base removed from V and 2 bases from J, the gap between germline ends came to 10 bases. The variable domain in full, with the rest retrieved from reference TRBV7-2 and TRBJ2-3, is GAGVSQSPSNKVTEKGKDVELRCDPISGHTALYWYRQSLGQGLEFLIYFQGNSAPDKSGLPSDRFSAERTGGSVSTLTIQRTQQEDSAVYLCASSLEQEYTDTQYFGPGTRLTVL.

The genes are TRBV30 and TRBJ2-2; D uncertain. Germline V gives CDR1 GTSNPN, CDR2 SVGIG (reference sequence). The CDR3 sequence is 11 residues long. The V gene lost 3 bases and the J gene lost 5 bases, with 4 bases spanning the gap. In DNA form, the CDR3 reads TGTGCCTGGAGACAAACCGGGGAGCTGTTTTTT. Translating it yields CAWRQTGELFF.

This chain joins TRBV6-1 and TRBJ2-2, with TRBD1 identical over 8 bases. After removal of 4 bases from V and 4 bases from J, the junction contained 5 bases not matched to a gene. Germline V CDR1 and CDR2: MNHNS, SASEGT. This CDR3 comprises 15 residues. CDR3 amino acids: CASSARTGSTGELFF. DNA for the CDR3: TGTGCCAGCAGTGCCCGGACAGGGTCCACCGGGGAGCTGTTTTTT.

This clone showed up just a few times. The CDR3 coding sequence is TGTGCCAGCAGCCCCCCCGACAGGGGTAATAATTCACCCCTCCACTTT. Translating it yields CASSPPDRGNNSPLHF. This chain joins TRBV21-1 and TRBJ1-6; the table assigns TRBD1, which was not confirmed against the DNA. TRBV21-1 is labeled a pseudogene. This CDR3 is built from 16 residues.

This sequence joins TRBV6-1 and TRBJ1-2, with 9 bases lining up with TRBD1. J gave up 8 bases and V 6 bases, and 10 bases lay outside the gene matches. The CDR3 sequence is 14 residues long. Germline V lookup: CDR1 MNHNS, CDR2 SASEGT. In nucleotides, the CDR3 is TGTGCCAGCAGGGGGGACAGGGAAGCGGGGGGCTACACCTTC. The encoded protein is CASRGDREAGGYTF.

Written as DNA, the CDR3 is TGTGCCAGTAGTTCCTCGGACTCGAGCTCCTATAATTCACCCCTCCACTTT. Its protein is CASSSSDSSSYNSPLHF. This rearrangement joins TRBV19 to TRBJ1-6; unclear D gene. The germline V and J ends were trimmed by 5 bases and 0 bases, with 14 bases remaining between them. CDR3 length: 17 residues. CDR1 and CDR2 (germline): LNHDA, SQIVND (reference sequence).

The chain employs TRBV5-1 and TRBJ1-3; 9 bases are a match to TRBD1. CDR1 and CDR2 from the germline V gene are SGHRS and YFSETQ. The CDR3 covers 16 residues. V lost 4 bases, J lost 1 base, and 6 bases stayed unmatched. CDR3 sequence: CASSPDRGPSGNTIYF. The CDR3 nucleotides read TGCGCCAGCAGCCCGGACAGGGGTCCTTCTGGAAACACCATATATTTT.

The V and J genes are TRBV5-8 and TRBJ2-7; a weak D match, TRBD2 (6 bases). From germline, CDR1 is SGHTS and CDR2 YDEGEE. The length of the CDR3 is 16 residues. Trimming left V 1 base short and J 5 bases short, with 19 bases between. The CDR3 nucleotides are TGTGCCAGCAGCTTGTTAGGGGATGGAGGGGAACACGAGCAGTACTTC. The encoded protein is CASSLLGDGGEHEQYF.